This is a list of T cell receptor beta chains from one sample in a study of T cell repertoires in cytomegalovirus infection. Each CDR3 protein is one row after TCRdb ran MiXCR on the reads. The profile shows approximately 76,000 distinct CDR3 sequences, less than 4.5% of them singletons. Sequencing was done on a sample of PBMCs. Receptors were obtained from a human donor in good health (CMV status not recorded). Some clones in this sample may be carry-over from other donors' samples. The CDR3 runs from the conserved cysteine through the conserved F or W. D genes are given only for firm matches. Expanded clones get a size class; other rows say once, few or many, or leave the size out.

TRBJ1-3 many - TRBV20-1 CSALSWGLGSGNTIYF TGCAGTGCTCTAAGTTGGGGCCTGGGCTCTGGAAACACCATATATTTT
TRBJ2-7 many - TRBV28 CASSLVSPGEQYF TGTGCCAGCAGTTTAGTATCCCCGGGCGAGCAGTACTTC
TRBJ1-5 many - TRBV19 CASSIHAGLRNQPQHF TGTGCCAGTAGTATACATGCGGGGTTGCGCAATCAGCCCCAGCATTTT
TRBJ1-4 many TRBD1 TRBV4-3 CASSQNTIGQGRYEKLFF TGCGCCAGCAGCCAAAACACAATCGGACAGGGGCGATATGAAAAACTGTTTTTT
TRBJ1-5 many - TRBV28 CASSPRGAGGNQPQHF TGTGCCAGCAGTCCAAGGGGGGCGGGTGGCAATCAGCCCCAGCATTTT
TRBJ1-1 many - TRBV11-2 CASSLWRGNTEAFF TGTGCCAGCAGCTTATGGCGAGGGAACACTGAAGCTTTCTTT
TRBJ1-6 once - TRBV10-3 CAISESPGVNSPLHF TGTGCCATCAGTGAGTCGCCGGGAGTGAATTCACCCCTCCACTTT
TRBJ2-2 many - TRBV7-9 CASGRQVGDTGELFF TGTGCCAGCGGCCGACAGGTCGGGGACACCGGGGAGCTGTTTTTT
TRBJ2-1 many TRBD1 TRBV12-3/TRBV12-4 CASSAWTGVNNEQFF TGTGCCAGCAGTGCCTGGACAGGGGTCAACAATGAGCAGTTCTTC
TRBJ2-5 many - TRBV5-1 CASHYDRPQETQYF TGCGCCAGCCATTATGACAGGCCCCAAGAGACCCAGTACTTC
TRBJ1-2 many - TRBV5-4 CASSLSGDNYGYTF TGTGCCAGCAGCTTGTCAGGGGACAACTATGGCTACACCTTC
TRBJ1-5 many TRBD1 TRBV28 CASSRPLQGESNQPQHF TGTGCCAGCAGCCGACCCCTACAGGGGGAGAGCAATCAGCCCCAGCATTTT
TRBJ1-5 - TRBD1 TRBV30 CAWSADRDLPQHF TGTGCCTGGAGTGCTGACAGGGATCTGCCCCAGCATTTT
TRBJ1-5 many - TRBV4-3 CASSQYEDQPQHF TGCGCCAGCAGCCAATACGAAGATCAGCCCCAGCATTTT
TRBJ2-1 many - TRBV4-1 CASSQLYGGPNNEQFF TGCGCCAGCAGCCAATTATACGGGGGGCCAAACAATGAGCAGTTCTTC
TRBJ1-5 many - TRBV28 CASSPLGGVQHF TGTGCCAGCAGTCCGCTGGGTGGTGTCCAGCATTTT
TRBJ2-7 many - TRBV4-3 CASSQGTPVHEQYF TGCGCCAGCAGTCAGGGGACTCCGGTCCACGAGCAGTACTTC
TRBJ2-7 many TRBD1 TRBV20-1 CSARDGQGTSYEQYF TGCAGTGCTAGAGATGGACAGGGTACATCCTACGAGCAGTACTTC
TRBJ1-2 many - TRBV7-9 CASSPVPRDYGYTF TGTGCCAGCAGCCCCGTGCCCAGGGACTATGGCTACACCTTC
TRBJ1-1 many - TRBV11-2 CASTRGGTEAFF TGTGCCAGCACCCGTGGGGGCACTGAAGCTTTCTTT
TRBJ2-1 many TRBD2 TRBV2 CASSGLASGAF TGTGCCAGCAGTGGACTAGCGTCAGGGGCGTTC
TRBJ1-5 many - TRBV12-3/TRBV12-4 CASSLALGGRLNQPQHF TGTGCCAGCAGTTTAGCGTTAGGTGGGCGGCTCAATCAGCCCCAGCATTTT
TRBJ2-5 many TRBD2 TRBV4-2 CASSQDSLAGNQETQYF TGTGCCAGCAGCCAAGATTCGCTAGCGGGGAACCAAGAGACCCAGTACTTC
TRBJ1-2 - TRBD1 TRBV6-1 CASRKRTGDSYGYTF TGTGCCAGCAGAAAAAGGACAGGGGACAGCTATGGCTACACCTTC
TRBJ2-3 many - TRBV4-3 CASSHGLSKNTDTQYF TGCGCCAGCAGCCATGGGTTGTCCAAGAACACAGATACGCAGTATTTT
TRBJ1-1 many - TRBV20-1 CSASAGLILNTEAFF TGCAGTGCTAGTGCAGGGTTAATTTTGAACACTGAAGCTTTCTTT
TRBJ1-2 - TRBD1 TRBV12-3/TRBV12-4 CASSFAGGVDYGYTF TGTGCCAGCAGTTTTGCAGGGGGCGTAGACTATGGCTACACCTTC
TRBJ2-1 - - TRBV6-5 CANRELSGNNEQVF TGTGCCAACAGGGAACTCAGCGGAAACAATGAGCAGGTTTTC
TRBJ2-2 many TRBD1 TRBV11-3 CASSSGTGFNGELFF TGTGCCAGCAGCTCCGGGACAGGGTTTAACGGGGAGCTGTTTTTT
TRBJ2-3 many TRBD2 TRBV5-3 CASSLSSGSSTDTQYF TGTGCCAGCAGCTTGTCTAGCGGCTCTAGCACAGATACGCAGTATTTT
TRBJ1-2 many TRBD1 TRBV6-2/TRBV6-3 CASSYVGTGFNYGYTF TGTGCCAGCAGTTACGTCGGGACAGGGTTCAACTATGGCTACACCTTC
TRBJ2-7 many - TRBV5-6 CASSPARTGSYEQYF TGTGCCAGCAGCCCCGCCCGAACAGGGTCCTACGAGCAGTACTTC
TRBJ1-1 many TRBD1 TRBV19 CASTPRRQGTEAFF TGTGCCAGTACCCCCCGCAGACAGGGCACTGAAGCTTTCTTT
TRBJ1-6 many TRBD1 TRBV7-2 CASSSDRDLRHSPLHF TGTGCCAGCAGCTCGGACAGGGATCTAAGGCATTCACCCCTCCACTTT
TRBJ1-5 many TRBD1 TRBV20-1 CSASPGTGFDQPQHF TGCAGTGCGAGTCCCGGGACAGGGTTCGACCAGCCCCAGCATTTT
TRBJ2-3 many TRBD2 TRBV7-2 CASSLGRAGRDTQYF TGTGCCAGCAGCTTAGGTCGAGCGGGGCGGGATACGCAGTATTTT
TRBJ2-1 many - TRBV7-2 CASSLVGQDSNEQFF TGTGCCAGCAGCTTAGTGGGGCAGGACTCCAATGAGCAGTTCTTC
TRBJ2-7 many - TRBV5-8 CASSLAGPVSSYEQYF TGTGCCAGCAGCTTGGCTGGACCGGTTAGCTCCTACGAGCAGTACTTC
TRBJ2-7 many TRBD1 TRBV6-2/TRBV6-3 CASSYAGTALGEQYF TGTGCCAGCAGTTACGCTGGGACAGCCCTTGGGGAGCAGTACTTC
TRBJ2-5 many - TRBV30 CAWKDSQETQYF TGTGCCTGGAAAGACAGTCAAGAGACCCAGTACTTC
TRBJ2-3 many TRBD2 TRBV6-2/TRBV6-3 CASSWGLAKYF TGTGCCAGCAGTTGGGGACTAGCTAAGTATTTT
TRBJ2-1 many TRBD2 TRBV6-1 CASSEIAGGLNEQFF TGTGCCAGCAGTGAAATAGCGGGGGGGCTTAATGAGCAGTTCTTC